This TCR beta chain emerged from a study of blood T cell repertoires in COVID-19. V gave up 4 bases and J gave up 8 bases; unmatched junction bases: 14. Germline V gene sequence: CDR1 SEHNR, CDR2 FQNEAQ (reference sequence). The CDR3 has 17 residues. In the original workflow: Estimation of nucleated cell counts relied on the amplification of reference gene primers. Profiling relied on immunoSEQ multiplex PCR, and the TCRdb table lists in-frame clones only, not all of them. V, J and clone size were drawn from that table, and D and trimming were deduced from the DNA. The table includes roughly 190,000 clones, around 82% detected once. This clone was picked up a small number of times.

V and J are TRBV7-9 and TRBJ2-1, with 10 bases aligning to TRBD2. Specimen: PBMCs or T cells enriched from blood (not recorded which). The source is a woman aged 60 to 75 with acute COVID-19. CDR3 in DNA: TGTGCCAGCAGCTACCCGCTTAGCGGGAGGAGCAGCGATGAGCAGTTCTTC. Protein sequence: CASSYPLSGRSSDEQFF.